These T cell receptor beta chains were read from a single sample in a study of blood T cell repertoires in COVID-19. Only in-frame clones appear in the TCRdb table, and some are missing; sequencing was by immunoSEQ multiplex PCR. The sample shows tens of thousands of clones, 84% of them seen only once. The sequenced material came from peripheral blood. These receptors originate from a man aged 50 or older with COVID-19, enrolled during active disease. Both conserved end residues are part of each CDR3. D genes are given only for firm matches. The listing skips clone size in some rows; elsewhere it reads once, few, many or a size class.

V	length	J	size	D	CDR3	DNA
TRBV19	14	TRBJ2-7	-	TRBD1	CASSIVQGAHEQYF	TGTGCCAGTAGTATAGTGCAGGGGGCGCATGAGCAGTACTTC
TRBV6-1	13	TRBJ1-6	-	-	CASSEDWPSPLHF	TGTGCCAGCAGTGAGGACTGGCCTTCACCCCTCCACTTT
TRBV18	14	TRBJ1-2	-	-	CASSQSGSNYGYTF	TGTGCCAGCTCACAATCGGGATCCAACTATGGCTACACCTTC
TRBV24-1	14	TRBJ2-7	-	TRBD1	CATSDSWTGAEQYF	TGTGCCACCAGTGACTCTTGGACAGGCGCCGAGCAGTACTTC
TRBV30	13	TRBJ1-5	-	TRBD1	CAWGTDSNQPQHF	TGTGCCTGGGGGACAGATAGCAATCAGCCCCAGCATTTT
TRBV7-3	14	TRBJ2-1	-	-	CASSFQGADNEQFF	TGTGCCAGCAGCTTCCAAGGGGCGGACAATGAGCAGTTCTTC
TRBV12-5	11	TRBJ2-1	-	-	CASGPGVPQFF	TGTGCTAGTGGTCCGGGTGTCCCGCAGTTCTTC
TRBV6-5	14	TRBJ1-2	-	TRBD1	CASSPTGGGYGYTF	TGTGCCAGCAGTCCGACAGGGGGAGGCTATGGCTACACCTTC
TRBV15	19	TRBJ1-4	-	TRBD1	CATSRDRIGQGAVNEKLFF	TGTGCCACCAGCAGAGACCGGATAGGACAGGGCGCAGTTAATGAAAAACTGTTTTTT
TRBV11-3	18	TRBJ1-4	-	TRBD1	CASNTTGASIPTNEKLFF	TGTGCCAGCAACACTACAGGGGCGTCTATTCCAACTAATGAAAAACTGTTTTTT
TRBV10-2	15	TRBJ2-2	-	TRBD1	CASSDGQGIRRELFF	TGCGCCAGCAGTGATGGACAGGGGATAAGGAGGGAGCTGTTTTTT
TRBV29-1	14	TRBJ2-1	-	-	CSVEAKPGVNEQFF	TGCAGCGTTGAAGCGAAACCAGGGGTAAATGAGCAGTTCTTC
TRBV24-1	13	TRBJ1-2	-	-	CATSEGQNYGYTF	TGTGCCACCTCCGAAGGACAAAACTATGGCTACACCTTC
TRBV18	14	TRBJ2-7	few	-	CASSPPGSRHEQYF	TGTGCCAGCTCACCCCCAGGGTCCCGGCACGAGCAGTACTTC